This T cell receptor (beta chain) was profiled in a study of regulatory T cells in long-lasting Graves disease. As to time point: newly diagnosed GD, antithyroid drugs for less than 3 months. From RNA extracted from PBMCs, the TCR library was made. This clonotype occurred many times. TCR beta libraries were built with iRepertoire HTBI primers and Arm-PCR of CDR3 regions. TCRdb itself ran the multiplex PCR reads through MiXCR, one entry per CDR3 protein. The data contain around 400,000 distinct CDR3 sequences, about 15% of them singletons. This CDR3 is 16 amino acids long. The V and J ends lost 0 bases and 2 bases, in that order; junction bases with no gene match: 8. Germline CDR1 is SGHRS and CDR2 is YFSETQ. These same data were also listed under a study on T cells in Graves' hyperthyroidism and ophthalmopathy.

This material consisted of peripheral blood mononuclear cells (PBMCs), taken at new diagnosis, from a patient treated with antithyroid drugs. This clonotype originated in a woman between 40 and 50 years old with Graves disease. V is TRBV5-1 and J is TRBJ2-7; 7 bases are shared with TRBD1. The CDR3 loop is CASSLERGGQPYEQYF. In nucleotides, the CDR3 is TGCGCCAGCAGCTTGGAAAGAGGGGGCCAGCCCTACGAGCAGTACTTC.